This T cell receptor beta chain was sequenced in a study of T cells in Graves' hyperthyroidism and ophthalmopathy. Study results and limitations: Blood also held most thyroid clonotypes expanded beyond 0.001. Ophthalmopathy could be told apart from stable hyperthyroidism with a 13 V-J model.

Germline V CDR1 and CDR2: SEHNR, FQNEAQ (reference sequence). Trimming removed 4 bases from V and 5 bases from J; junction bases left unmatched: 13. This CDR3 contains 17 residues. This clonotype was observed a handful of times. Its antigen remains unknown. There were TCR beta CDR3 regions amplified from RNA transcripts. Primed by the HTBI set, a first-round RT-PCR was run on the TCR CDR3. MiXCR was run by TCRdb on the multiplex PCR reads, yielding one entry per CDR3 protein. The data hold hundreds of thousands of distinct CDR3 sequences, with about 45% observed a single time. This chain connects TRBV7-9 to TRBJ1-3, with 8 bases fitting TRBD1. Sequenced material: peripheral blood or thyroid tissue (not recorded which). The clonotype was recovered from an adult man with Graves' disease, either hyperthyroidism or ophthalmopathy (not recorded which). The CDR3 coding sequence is TGTGCCAGCAGCTCCTCGGGGCAGGGGGCCGGTAGAAACACCATATATTTT. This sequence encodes CASSSSGQGAGRNTIYF.